The rows below give T cell receptor beta chains drawn from one sample of a study of T cells in Graves' hyperthyroidism and ophthalmopathy. TCRdb independently ran MiXCR on the multiplex PCR reads; one entry per CDR3 protein. In the table there are approximately 490,000 distinct CDR3 sequences, about 22% of which are singletons. Sequencing was done on a sample of blood. The receptors shown here come from a woman in her seventies with Graves' ophthalmopathy. Both conserved end residues are part of each CDR3. The D gene is left open where the match is weak. The listing skips clone size in some rows; elsewhere it reads once, few, many or a size class.

j_call | clone_size | d_call | v_call | cdr3_nt | cdr3_aa
TRBJ2-1 | - | TRBD2 | TRBV6-1 | TGTGCCAGCACGGCTCGGCGGGAGAACAATGAGCAGTTCTTC | CASTARRENNEQFF
TRBJ2-7 | - | - | TRBV28 | TGTGCCAGCAGTTTTCCCCATAGAAGCGAGCAGTACTTC | CASSFPHRSEQYF
TRBJ1-1 | many | - | TRBV20-1 | TGCAGTGCTAGGTTAACCAGGACAGAGAACACTGAAGCTTTCTTT | CSARLTRTENTEAFF
TRBJ2-3 | - | TRBD2 | TRBV15 | TGTGCCACCAGCAGAGAAAGGGCGGGAGTAGCAGATACGCAGTATTTT | CATSRERAGVADTQYF
TRBJ1-1 | few | TRBD1 | TRBV4-1 | TGCGCCAGCAGCCACCCTGGGACAGTACTAGAAGCTTTCTTT | CASSHPGTVLEAFF
TRBJ2-7 | many | TRBD1 | TRBV12-3/TRBV12-4 | TGTGCCAGCAGTTCCTCCGGGACAGGAAACTACGAGCAGTACTTC | CASSSSGTGNYEQYF
TRBJ1-1 | many | - | TRBV28 | TGTGCCAGCAGAAACGGACCGCAGAACACTGAAGCTTTCTTT | CASRNGPQNTEAFF
TRBJ2-7 | - | - | TRBV30 | TGTGCCTGGAGTAGCCCACCACTAGTCAACGAGCAGTACTTC | CAWSSPPLVNEQYF
TRBJ2-2 | many | - | TRBV7-3 | TGTGCCAGCAGTTCGGAGTGGGCCGGGGAGCTGTTTTTT | CASSSEWAGELFF
TRBJ2-3 | - | - | TRBV6-1 | TGTGCCAGCAGTGAAAGTTTTGGGGCCACCTTCGCAGATACGCAGTATTTT | CASSESFGATFADTQYF
TRBJ2-1 | - | - | TRBV28 | TGTGCCAGCAGGTTCCAAACGGGTACTGAGCAGTTCTTC | CASRFQTGTEQFF
TRBJ2-5 | few | - | TRBV19 | TGTGCCAGTAGTATCAGCATCGTAGGGGTTGGAGAGACCCAGTACTTC | CASSISIVGVGETQYF
TRBJ2-3 | - | - | TRBV3-1 | TGTGCCAGCAGCCACGGGCCAGGGCAGGCGGTGTATTTT | CASSHGPGQAVYF
TRBJ2-3 | - | - | TRBV20-1 | TGCAGTGCCGGGTGGATGGGCACAGATACGCAGTATTTT | CSAGWMGTDTQYF
TRBJ2-6 | - | - | TRBV27 | TGTGCCAGCACCCCCAGCGGCCAAGGCTCTGGTAGCTGGGCCAACGTCCTGACTTTC | CASTPSGQGSGSWANVLTF
TRBJ2-7 | many | TRBD2 | TRBV6-1 | TGTGCCAGCAGCCAGGGACTAGCGGGAGGGCCCTCCCACGAGCAGTACTTC | CASSQGLAGGPSHEQYF
TRBJ2-7 | - | - | TRBV28 | TGTGCCAGCAGTTTCAAACGGGTAAACTCCTACGAGCAGTACTTC | CASSFKRVNSYEQYF
TRBJ2-5 | many | - | TRBV28 | TGTGCCAGCAACAGCGTATCTGAGACCCAGTACTTC | CASNSVSETQYF
TRBJ2-7 | - | TRBD2 | TRBV19 | TGTGCCAGTAGTATAGCCGGGACTAGTCACGAGCAGTACTTC | CASSIAGTSHEQYF
TRBJ1-4 | - | - | TRBV6-1 | TGTGCCAGCAGTGAAGCTCCCCTATACGGGACTAATGAAAAACTGTTTTTT | CASSEAPLYGTNEKLFF
TRBJ2-1 | few | TRBD2 | TRBV7-2 | TGTGCCAGCAGCTCCAAAAGGGGGCTAGCGGGAGGCTCCTTAATGAGGCAGTTCTTC | CASSSKRGLAGGSLMRQFF
TRBJ2-7 | - | TRBD2 | TRBV5-1 | TGCGCCAGCAGCAGGAGGTCTGGCGGGAGTGGGGACGAGCAGTACTTC | CASSRRSGGSGDEQYF
TRBJ2-5 | few | - | TRBV28 | TGTGCCAGCAGTTTACTTCTGGGGGGTCGAGAGACCCAGTACTTC | CASSLLLGGRETQYF
TRBJ1-1 | many | - | TRBV28 | TGTGCCAGCAGTTTCGGGAGTAGGAACACTGAAGCTTTCTTT | CASSFGSRNTEAFF
TRBJ2-1 | once | - | TRBV3-1 | TGTGCCAGCAGCCAAGTACCTGTCGGGAGCTCCTACAATGAGCAGTTCTTC | CASSQVPVGSSYNEQFF
TRBJ2-5 | few | - | TRBV11-2 | TGTGCCAGCAGCCTCGGGGGCGGGGGCGCGGGAGAGACCCAGTACTTC | CASSLGGGGAGETQYF
TRBJ2-3 | many | - | TRBV20-1 | TGCAGTGTTGGGACTCGCACAGATACGCAGTATTTT | CSVGTRTDTQYF
TRBJ2-1 | - | - | TRBV7-2 | TGTGCCAGCAGCTTAGGTGCAGCTCCCAATGAGCAGTTCTTC | CASSLGAAPNEQFF
TRBJ2-1 | few | TRBD2 | TRBV20-1 | TGCAGTGCAATCGGCGGGAGCTCCTACAATGAGCAGTTCTTC | CSAIGGSSYNEQFF
TRBJ2-3 | few | - | TRBV24-1 | TGTGCCACCAGCCTACAGGGTTACGGTACCGGAAGCGGCACAGATACGCAGTATTTT | CATSLQGYGTGSGTDTQYF
TRBJ1-2 | - | TRBD1 | TRBV4-1 | TGCGCCAGCAGCCAAGGTTTCAGGGGGGACTATGGCTACACCTTC | CASSQGFRGDYGYTF
TRBJ2-1 | many | TRBD2 | TRBV2 | TGTGCCAGCATGGGGACTAGCGGGAGGCCAAGCTCCTACAATGAGCAGTTCTTC | CASMGTSGRPSSYNEQFF
TRBJ2-7 | few | TRBD2 | TRBV12-3/TRBV12-4 | TGTGCCAGCAGTTTAGTCGCAGGACTAGCGGGAGATGGGGAGCAGTACTTC | CASSLVAGLAGDGEQYF
TRBJ1-1 | few | TRBD1 | TRBV20-1 | TGCAGTGCGAACCGACAGGGACGTTACACTGAAGCTTTCTTT | CSANRQGRYTEAFF
TRBJ1-5 | - | - | TRBV9 | TGTGCCAGCAGCGTAGGGACGGTTAATCAGCCCCAGCATTTT | CASSVGTVNQPQHF
TRBJ2-7 | many | TRBD1 | TRBV12-3/TRBV12-4 | TGTGCCAGCAGGCCCGGGACAGGAGCCTACGAGCAGTACTTC | CASRPGTGAYEQYF
TRBJ1-1 | few | TRBD1 | TRBV7-2 | TGTGCCAGCAGACGAACAGGGGTGATCACTGAAGCTTTCTTT | CASRRTGVITEAFF
TRBJ2-1 | - | - | TRBV7-6 | TGTGCCAGCAGCTTAGAGTTAGGGCAGTTCGAGCAGTTCTTC | CASSLELGQFEQFF
TRBJ1-2 | many | - | TRBV12-3/TRBV12-4 | TGTGCCAGCAGTAATACTAACTATGGCTACACCTTC | CASSNTNYGYTF
TRBJ2-4 | - | - | TRBV20-1 | TGCAGTGCTAGAGGGGTAGCCAAAAACATTCAGTACTTC | CSARGVAKNIQYF
TRBJ2-5 | few | TRBD2 | TRBV11-1 | TGTGCCAGCAGCTTGAGCGGGAGGGCCCGGGAGACCCAGTACTTC | CASSLSGRARETQYF
TRBJ2-5 | - | TRBD2 | TRBV7-2 | TGTGCCAGCAGCCGATCGGGACTAGCGGGGGAGACCCAGTACTTC | CASSRSGLAGETQYF
TRBJ2-3 | - | - | TRBV24-1 | TGTGCCACCAGTGATCCGAGGGGCCAGGGAGTAGATACGCAGTATTTT | CATSDPRGQGVDTQYF
TRBJ2-1 | - | - | TRBV7-2 | TGTGCCACCCAAGGTGGCGGCCCCTCCTACAATGAGCAGTTCTTC | CATQGGGPSYNEQFF
TRBJ2-3 | few | - | TRBV6-1 | TGTGCCAGCCTCCAGAGTGGGACAGATACGCAGTATTTT | CASLQSGTDTQYF
TRBJ2-1 | many | - | TRBV20-1 | TGCAGTGCCAAGGATTACAATGAGCAGTTCTTC | CSAKDYNEQFF
TRBJ2-5 | - | TRBD2 | TRBV30 | TGTGCCTGGAGTGGGGGACTAGCGGGAGGGCCCCAGTACTTC | CAWSGGLAGGPQYF
TRBJ2-2 | many | TRBD1 | TRBV28 | TGTGCCAGCTCCCTGACAGGGGGCGCTTCCGGGGAGCTGTTTTTT | CASSLTGGASGELFF
TRBJ2-1 | - | TRBD2 | TRBV20-1 | TGCAGTGCTAGGACCCTGGGACTAGCGGGAGGGGGTGAGCAGTTCTTC | CSARTLGLAGGGEQFF
TRBJ2-7 | many | - | TRBV28 | TGTGCCAGCAGTACAACAGGGCCGTACGAGCAGTACTTC | CASSTTGPYEQYF
TRBJ2-1 | - | TRBD1 | TRBV7-8 | TGTGCCAGCAGCTCCGGGACAGGGAAAAGGGGAAATGGGCAGTTCTTC | CASSSGTGKRGNGQFF
TRBJ1-1 | - | TRBD1 | TRBV12-3/TRBV12-4 | TGTGCCAGCAGTTTGACAGGGGGCGCGAAAACTGAAGCTTTCTTT | CASSLTGGAKTEAFF
TRBJ2-7 | - | - | TRBV10-3 | TGTGCCATCAGGGGATCCTACGAGCAGTACTTC | CAIRGSYEQYF
TRBJ1-1 | few | - | TRBV20-1 | TGCAGGGCGAGGGATATGAACACTGAAGCTTTCTTT | CRARDMNTEAFF
TRBJ2-7 | - | TRBD2 | TRBV19 | TGTGCCAGTAGTATAGGGGCTAGCGGGATCTACGAGCAGTACTTC | CASSIGASGIYEQYF
TRBJ2-1 | - | - | TRBV7-8 | TGTGCCAGCAGCCCGAGCAGGACAGCCTCCTACAATGAGCAGTTCTTC | CASSPSRTASYNEQFF
TRBJ1-5 | - | - | TRBV7-9 | TGTGCCAGCAGCTTAGAAAGCAGGGGCCAGCCCCAGCATTTT | CASSLESRGQPQHF
TRBJ1-4 | - | - | TRBV28 | TGTGCCAGCAGTTTATTTACTAATGAAGAACTGTTTTTT | CASSLFTNEELFF
TRBJ2-1 | many | TRBD2 | TRBV5-1 | TGCGCCAGCAGCATGAGCGGGAGGGGCTACAATGAGCAGTTCTTC | CASSMSGRGYNEQFF
TRBJ2-2 | few | TRBD1 | TRBV27 | TGTGCCAGCAGTCCTTGGACAGGGGACACCGGGGAGCTGTTTTTT | CASSPWTGDTGELFF